The entry below gives a single T cell receptor beta chain sequence along with its context. This clone's antigen is unknown. Base quality data are lacking; no much larger clone is found one base away. This specimen belongs to a study of blood T cells in healthy people across ages (dated by TCRdb to 2014 to 2015). Background on the whole study: In model experiments, template switching captured about one uniquely barcoded TCR beta cDNA molecule for every two T cells. Using deep sequencing normalized with unique cDNA molecular identifiers, the study measured how TCR beta repertoire diversity changes with age. The donors were split into four age groups: young (average approximately 16 years), middle-aged (around 37), aged (over 55) and long-lived (over 80). Donors of different ages were randomly distributed across sequencing lanes to avoid experimental bias. The study analyzed two additional independent replicas of 1 million unique cDNA reads from the same blood draw for two donors, one aged 18 to 29 and one aged 80 or older. Study-level results and caveats: Estimates of total diversity based on one million sequenced T cells were considered lower bounds and underestimates. There was a strong correlation between observed TCR beta diversity and the percentage of naive T cells measured by flow cytometry. Because donor CMV infection status was unknown, age-related changes in expanded clonotypes were potentially confounded. As age increased, observed TCR beta diversity per million T cells dropped in a roughly linear way, and a significant reduction was already evident by age about 36. Compared with the aged group, the long-lived group had more naive CD4+ T cells, fewer expanded clones and increased TCR diversity, a pattern suggesting age selection. Bulk unsorted PBMC profiling prevented conclusive comparison of naive and antigen-experienced compartments.

The library was made by 5' RACE. The sequencer was an Illumina HiSeq 2500. The second PCR ran for roughly 6 to 11 cycles and used a J-beta primer mix along with a sample-barcoded 5' primer. A unique molecular identifier was introduced onto each TCR beta cDNA molecule by a template-switch 5' adaptor carrying 12 random nucleotides. Each sample yielded at least 2.5 million CDR3-containing paired-end reads. First-strand cDNA synthesis was performed from all RNA using the Mint cDNA synthesis kit, with priming by a TRBC-specific oligonucleotide. Following uracil-DNA glycosylase treatment, a first 18-cycle PCR with universal primers M1SS and BC2_uni_R was performed on all cDNA. Processing in the source paper ran as follows. Normalization of each sample was performed by random selection of 1 million high-quality reads, each carrying a distinct molecular identifier. Instead of being binned into consensus sequences, reads that shared molecular identifiers were thrown out. CDR3 identification, clonotype clustering and error correction used MiTCR with a Q25 quality threshold and the strictest error-elimination algorithm. A nonparametric unseen species model with Euler transformation was used to estimate lower-bound total TCR beta diversity. TCRdb reprocessed the public reads (quality trimming at Q25 with fastp, clone calling with MiXCR) and kept in-frame beta chains. Records with the same CDR3 protein are collapsed into one entry carrying the most frequent genes and DNA. V and J calls and clone size were set by TCRdb, not the authors. In this sample the table shows around 800,000 distinct CDR3 sequences, around half of which occur a single time. Less than 20% of the sample lies in the top ten.

Systemically healthy Caucasian individuals from Russia, some 38 in total and aged roughly 6 to 100 years, were included as donors. Each donor gave 8 to 10 milliliters of peripheral blood, drawn into EDTA-treated Vacutainer tubes. Ficoll-Paque density-gradient centrifugation was used to isolate PBMCs, with at least 6.5 million per sample. Total RNA was extracted from PBMCs with Trizol reagent, with at least 6 micrograms obtained per sample. The percentages of naive CD45RAhigh/CD27high T cells were determined by flow cytometry on a PBMC aliquot from every donor. For this chain, trimming is 4 bases at the V end and 11 bases at the J end, and the number of junction bases without a gene match is 17. The CDR1 and CDR2 encoded by the germline V gene are SGHRS and YFSETQ. Counted from cysteine to phenylalanine, this CDR3 has 15 amino acids. Left in the record is the CDR3 DNA by itself, 45 bases read in frame from the first base.

The chain employs TRBV5-1 and TRBJ2-5; 7 of the junction bases match TRBD1. The TCR sequence derives from a man at least 80 years old in good health. Specimen: blood. The CDR3 region reads CASSGGTATSGEQYF. The base sequence is TGCGCCAGCAGCGGTGGGACAGCCACCTCTGGAGAGCAGTACTTC.